Below, one TCR beta chain is given with its context. Its antigen is unidentified. J gave up 3 bases and V 6 bases, and 7 bases lay outside the gene matches. The CDR3 covers 14 residues. Germline V CDR1 and CDR2: MNHNS, SASEGT. It was with a sample-barcoded 5' primer and a J-beta primer mix that a second PCR of roughly 7 to 12 cycles was run. TCRdb reprocessed the 5' RACE reads with MiXCR, giving one entry per CDR3 protein. The repertoire has 1.5 million to 2 million distinct CDR3 sequences, over 25% of them found once; the top ten carry about 8%. This record belongs to a study of blood T cells in healthy people across ages. Study overall: Through template switching, about one barcoded beta molecule was captured per two T cells, as measured in model experiments. General study points: Possibly confounding the expanded clonotype changes was the fact that donor CMV status was unknown.

The source is a woman aged 25-40 years in good health. This chain links TRBV6-1 with TRBJ2-7; TRBD2 matches 8 bases. Source material: blood. The CDR3 here is CASRWGGGYYEQYF. DNA of the CDR3: TGTGCCAGCAGGTGGGGCGGGGGGTACTACGAGCAGTACTTC.